This TCR beta chain was obtained from a study of vaccination effects on CD4 cells after COVID-19 (dated by TCRdb to between 2021 and 2023). Some background on the complete study: In the ViraFEST assay, PBMC were stimulated with viral peptide pools, and antigen-specific CD4+ T cell clonotypes were then identified by expansion using TCR sequencing. SARS-CoV-2 spike-specific CD4+ TCR repertoires were compared before and after mRNA vaccination in COVID-19 convalescent patients and in infection-naive vaccine recipients. Cultures from other donors in the study were sequenced using the Oncomine TCR Beta short-read assay on an Illumina iSeq 100. The full study included 10 to 11 COVID-19 convalescent patients and several SARS-CoV-2-naive healthy vaccine recipients. Roughly 1.9 million PBMC per well were cultured with roughly 10 ug/ml peptides in IMDM containing approximately 4.5% human AB serum, approximately 10 IU/ml IL-2 and gentamicin. Across the study, the median time from the second dose to post-vaccine sampling was 72 days (range 14 to 241).

Measured from the cysteine to the phenylalanine, the CDR3 is 14 residues long. Only the CDR3 part of the read is kept: 42 bases, read in frame from the first base. At the junction V is shortened by 2 bases and J by 7 bases, with 11 bases in between. The germline V gene gives CDR1 as SGHAT and CDR2 as FQNNGV. General findings and caveats noted by the study authors: Both infection-induced and vaccine-induced clones contracted markedly at late post-vaccination timepoints, which is consistent with waning T cell responses. The study was limited by a small number of convalescent patients, and early post-infection timepoints were lacking. Among healthy vaccine recipients, nearly all vaccine-induced clones were SARS-CoV-2 mono-reactive, and only 1 of 255 was cross-reactive with common cold coronaviruses.

On this clone itself: Its target antigen remains unknown. Base quality data are lacking; no much larger clone is found one base away.

After around ten days of culture, CD4+ T cells were isolated with the EasySep CD4+ T cell isolation kit. Two doses of either the BNT162b2 or the mRNA-1273 mRNA SARS-CoV-2 vaccine were administered to participants. Negative nucleocapsid antibody results before and after vaccination confirmed that the healthy vaccine recipients had no prior SARS-CoV-2 infection. On days 3 and 7, half of the culture medium was replaced with fresh IL-2-containing medium. Each peptide stimulation condition was cultured in triplicate wells unless otherwise noted. PBMC were separated from whole blood using Ficoll-Paque Plus gradient centrifugation and were then either cryopreserved at -140C or used fresh. The QIAamp micro DNA kit was used to extract genomic DNA from the cultured CD4+ T cells. Libraries were constructed by the immunoSEQ multiplex PCR assay. DNA from the CD4+ T cells that had been cultured and isolated underwent TCR beta CDR3 sequencing. Per the authors' processing: Non-productive TCR sequences were removed, reads were trimmed to the CDR3 region, and CDR3s of at least 7 amino acids were retained. The MANAFEST web app was used to identify antigen-specific clonotypes by comparing expansion in peptide wells with expansion in reference cultures. To count as positive, a clone had to show expansion at FDR<0.05 compared with the reference and with all other wells, an odds ratio above 5, and a frequency above 0.1% in two replicate wells. Clonotypes significantly expanded in SARS-CoV-2 spike wells and in at least one common cold coronavirus spike condition were defined as cross-reactive. Levenshtein distance calculated with the stringdist R package was used to assess CDR3 similarity, and unrooted trees were constructed with ape in R 3.6.1. TCRdb mirrors the immuneACCESS table, restricted to in-frame sequences. Some clones are absent from its copies; in checked studies, under half trace to an unresolved V gene, and the reason for the others is unknown. That table gives V, J and clone size, and the DNA gave D and trimming. The sample yields 45,000 to 55,000 clones; roughly 72% were counted once. 6.5% to 7.5% of the sample lies in the top ten.

The V and J genes are TRBV11-2 and TRBJ2-2, with a tentative D gene TRBD2 over 5 matching bases. The specimen comprised CD4+ T cells from PBMCs cultured without peptide, sampled after COVID-19 vaccination. The source is a human donor who received a COVID-19 vaccine. CDR3 protein: CASSLRRQDGELFF. In nucleotides, the sequence is TGTGCCAGCAGCTTACGGAGGCAGGACGGGGAGCTGTTTTTT.